The 2 T cell receptor beta chains given below trace back to one sample, sequenced in a study of cytomegalovirus exposure and HLA in healthy donors. Use of 60 Vbeta and 13 Jbeta primers characterized the PCR. Sequencing used immunoSEQ multiplex PCR; TCRdb keeps in-frame clones, though not all of them. The sample holds about 120,000 clones, around three quarters seen once. The sample consisted of PBMCs. These receptors all come from a woman in her thirties in good health and CMV-seropositive.

The chain uses TRBV18 and TRBJ1-2; D is uncertain. Germline CDR1 and CDR2: KGHSH and LQKENI. V was pared by 6 bases and J by 8 bases, with 19 bases between. The CDR3 loop spans 14 amino acids. CDR3 bases: TGTGCCAGCTCGCCGGAACTGACGGGGATAGGCTACACCTTC. This gives the protein CASSPELTGIGYTF.

The V and J genes are TRBV5-1 and TRBJ1-2; D gene unclear. CDR3 length: 12 amino acids. Germline CDR1 is SGHRS and CDR2 is YFSETQ. The V and J ends lost 2 bases and 8 bases respectively, with 10 bases between them. The CDR3 loop reads CASSLGGSGYTF. Here the CDR3 DNA reads TGCGCCAGCAGCTTAGGCGGCAGCGGCTACACCTTC.